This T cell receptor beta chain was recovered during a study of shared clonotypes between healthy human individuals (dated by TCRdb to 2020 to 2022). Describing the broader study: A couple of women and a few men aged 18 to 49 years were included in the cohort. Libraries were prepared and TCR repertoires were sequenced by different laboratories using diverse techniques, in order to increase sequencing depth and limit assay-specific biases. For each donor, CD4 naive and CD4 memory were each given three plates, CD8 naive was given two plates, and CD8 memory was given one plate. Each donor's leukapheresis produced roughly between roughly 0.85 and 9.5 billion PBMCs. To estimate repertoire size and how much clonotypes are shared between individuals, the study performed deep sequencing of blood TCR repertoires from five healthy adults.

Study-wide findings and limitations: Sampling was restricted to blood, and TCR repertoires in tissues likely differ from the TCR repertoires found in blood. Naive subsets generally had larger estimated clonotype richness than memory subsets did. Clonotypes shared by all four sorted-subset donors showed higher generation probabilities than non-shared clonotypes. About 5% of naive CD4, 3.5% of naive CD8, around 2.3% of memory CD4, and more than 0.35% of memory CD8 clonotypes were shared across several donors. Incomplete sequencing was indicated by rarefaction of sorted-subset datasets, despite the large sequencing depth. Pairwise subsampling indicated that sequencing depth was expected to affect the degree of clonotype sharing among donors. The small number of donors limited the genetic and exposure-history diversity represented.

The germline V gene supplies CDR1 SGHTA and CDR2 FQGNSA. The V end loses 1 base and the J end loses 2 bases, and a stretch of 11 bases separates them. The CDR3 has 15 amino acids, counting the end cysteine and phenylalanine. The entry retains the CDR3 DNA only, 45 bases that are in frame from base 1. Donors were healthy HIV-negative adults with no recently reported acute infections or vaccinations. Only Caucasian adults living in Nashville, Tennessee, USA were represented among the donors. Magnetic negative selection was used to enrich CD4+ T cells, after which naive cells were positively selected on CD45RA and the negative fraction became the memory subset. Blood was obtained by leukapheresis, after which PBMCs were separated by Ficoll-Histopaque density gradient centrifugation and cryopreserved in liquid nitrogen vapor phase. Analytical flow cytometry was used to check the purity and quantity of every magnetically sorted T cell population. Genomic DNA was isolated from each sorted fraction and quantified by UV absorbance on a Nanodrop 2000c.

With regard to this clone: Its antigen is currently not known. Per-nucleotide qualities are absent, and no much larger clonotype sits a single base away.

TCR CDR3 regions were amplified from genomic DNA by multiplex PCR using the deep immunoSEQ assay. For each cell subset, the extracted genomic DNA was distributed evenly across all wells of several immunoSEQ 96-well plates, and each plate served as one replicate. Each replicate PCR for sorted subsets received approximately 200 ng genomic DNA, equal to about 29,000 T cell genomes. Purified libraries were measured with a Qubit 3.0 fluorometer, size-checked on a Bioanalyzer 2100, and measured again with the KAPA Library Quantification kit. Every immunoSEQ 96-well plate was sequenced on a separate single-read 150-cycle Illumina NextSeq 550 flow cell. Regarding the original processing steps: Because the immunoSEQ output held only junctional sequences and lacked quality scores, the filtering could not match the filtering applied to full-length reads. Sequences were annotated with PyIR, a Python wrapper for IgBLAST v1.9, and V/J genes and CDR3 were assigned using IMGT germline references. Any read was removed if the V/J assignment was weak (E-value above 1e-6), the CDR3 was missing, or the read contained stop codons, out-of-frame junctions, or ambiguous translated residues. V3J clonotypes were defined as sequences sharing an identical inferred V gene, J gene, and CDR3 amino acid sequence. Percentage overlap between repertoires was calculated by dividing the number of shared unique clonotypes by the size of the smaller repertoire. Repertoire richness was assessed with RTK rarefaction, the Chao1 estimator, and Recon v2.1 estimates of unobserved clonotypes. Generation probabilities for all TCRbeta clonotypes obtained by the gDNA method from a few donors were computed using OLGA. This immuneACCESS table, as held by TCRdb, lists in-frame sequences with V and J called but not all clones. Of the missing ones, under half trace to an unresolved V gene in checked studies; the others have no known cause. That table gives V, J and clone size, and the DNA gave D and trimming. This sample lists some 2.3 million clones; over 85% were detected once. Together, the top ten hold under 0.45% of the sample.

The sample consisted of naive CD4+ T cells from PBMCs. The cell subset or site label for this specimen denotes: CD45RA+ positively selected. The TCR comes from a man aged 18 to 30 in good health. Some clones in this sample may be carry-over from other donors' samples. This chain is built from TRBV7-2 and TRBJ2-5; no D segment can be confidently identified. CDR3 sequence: CASSLGVGPQETQYF. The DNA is TGTGCCAGCAGCTTAGGGGTCGGGCCGCAAGAGACCCAGTACTTC.